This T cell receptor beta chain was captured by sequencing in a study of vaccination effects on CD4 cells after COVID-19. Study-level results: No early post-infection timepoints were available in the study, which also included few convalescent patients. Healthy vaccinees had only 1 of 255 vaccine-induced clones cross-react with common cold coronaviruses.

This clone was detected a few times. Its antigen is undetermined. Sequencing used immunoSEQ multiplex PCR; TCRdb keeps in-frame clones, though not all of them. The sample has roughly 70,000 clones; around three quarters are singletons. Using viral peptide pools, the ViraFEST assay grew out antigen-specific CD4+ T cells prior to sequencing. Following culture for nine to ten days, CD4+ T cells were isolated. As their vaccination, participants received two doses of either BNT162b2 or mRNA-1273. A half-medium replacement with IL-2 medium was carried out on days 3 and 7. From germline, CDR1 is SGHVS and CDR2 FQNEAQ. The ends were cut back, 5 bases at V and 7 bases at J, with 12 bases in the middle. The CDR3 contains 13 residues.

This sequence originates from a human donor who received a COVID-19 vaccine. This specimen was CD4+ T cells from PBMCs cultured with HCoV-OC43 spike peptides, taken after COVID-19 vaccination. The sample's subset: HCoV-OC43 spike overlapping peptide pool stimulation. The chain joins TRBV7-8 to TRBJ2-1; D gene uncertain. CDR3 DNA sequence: TGTGCCAGCAGCCCCCCGTTATGGAATGAGCAGTTCTTC. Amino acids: CASSPPLWNEQFF.